The TCR beta chain under discussion was sequenced for a study of blood T cell repertoires in COVID-19. About the research overall: Material from acute and convalescent COVID-19 was sourced from the United States, Italy and Spain.

V lost 4 bases and J lost 6, with 21 bases in between. The length of the CDR3 is 16 residues. Germline V gives CDR1 SNHLY, CDR2 FYNNEI. Seattle patient enrollment occurred during active infection, with longitudinal follow-up thereafter. Original processing notes: Estimation of nucleated cell counts was performed using reference gene primer amplification. The protocol was immunoSEQ multiplex PCR, while the TCRdb copy is restricted to in-frame clones and leaves out a portion. Clone size and V and J calls were adopted from that table, with D and trimming inferred from the DNA. The sample includes under 250,000 clones, about 82% seen only once; the top ten take 5.5% to 6.5%.

Source material: peripheral blood. The TCR was taken from a woman of 80 years or more with COVID-19, enrolled during active disease. The genes are TRBV2 and TRBJ1-1; a weak D match, TRBD1 (6 bases). The CDR3 loop is CASSAGRISGGPEAFF. For the CDR3, the DNA is TGTGCCAGCAGTGCCGGCAGGATATCGGGGGGGCCTGAAGCTTTCTTT.